This T cell receptor (beta chain) comes out of a study of blood T cell repertoires in COVID-19. Study-wide context: Specimens from acute and convalescent COVID-19 originated in the United States, Italy and Spain. Nucleic acid was either cDNA or gDNA, and it came from T cells, B-cell-depleted T cells, or PBMCs.

In the study's own analysis: Amplification with reference gene primers provided the estimates of nucleated cell counts. Sequencing was performed with immunoSEQ multiplex PCR; in TCRdb, only in-frame clones are kept and a portion is missing. That table supplies the V and J calls and clone size; D and trimming were determined from the DNA. The sample holds 99,000 or so clones; roughly 80% are singletons and the top ten take 15%. There are 16 residues in the CDR3. CDR1 is KGHDR and CDR2 is SFDVKD in the germline V gene. With 1 base clipped from V and 1 base from J, the junction kept 1 base outside the gene matches.

This clonotype was sampled from a woman older than 75 with acute or convalescent COVID-19. The sequencing sample was made of peripheral blood. The chain combines TRBV24-1 with TRBJ2-1; 9 bases align to TRBD2. In DNA, the CDR3 is TGTGCCACCAGTGATTTTAGCGGGAGTTCCTACAATGAGCAGTTCTTC. It yields the protein CATSDFSGSSYNEQFF.